One sample yielded the 19 T cell receptor beta chains listed below, sequenced in a study of T cell responses to AZD1222 COVID-19 vaccine. Assay: immunoSEQ multiplex PCR; the TCRdb copy retains only in-frame clones and omits some. The sample yields around 130,000 clones, around 90% seen once. The sample was peripheral blood, taken on day 0 of AZD1222 vaccination. These receptors originate from an adult in good health.

V and J are TRBV25-1 and TRBJ1-2, with D uncertain. This CDR3 has 11 amino acids. The V gene's germline CDR1 is MGHDK and CDR2 SYGVNS. The ends were cut back, 2 bases at V and 8 bases at J, with 6 bases in the middle. CDR3 in DNA: TGTGCCAGCAGTGAAGTCGGGGGCTACACCTTC. Translating it yields CASSEVGGYTF.

The V gene is TRBV7-2, the J gene TRBJ1-5; D is uncertain. V gave up 1 base and J gave up 4 bases, with 11 bases separating them. The CDR3 is 15 amino acids. CDR1 is SGHTA, CDR2 FQGNSA, per germline. The CDR3 nucleotides are TGTGCCAGCAGCTTAGGGCCCCAGGAGAATCAGCCCCAGCATTTT. Translating it yields CASSLGPQENQPQHF.

This chain links TRBV6-1 with TRBJ2-7; no firm D call. Trimming cost V 2 bases and J 1 base, with 9 bases left between them. CDR1 is MNHNS and CDR2 is SASEGT in the germline V gene. The CDR3 consists of 14 residues. The chain's CDR3 is CASSENFLSYEQYF. The CDR3 DNA reads TGTGCCAGCAGTGAAAACTTCCTATCCTACGAGCAGTACTTC.

CDR3 in amino acids: CASSVDSPVGNQPQHF. Here the CDR3 DNA reads TGTGCCAGCAGCGTAGACTCCCCGGTGGGCAATCAGCCCCAGCATTTT. The chain is built from TRBV9 and TRBJ1-5; no reliable D call. Germline values: CDR1 SGDLS, CDR2 YYNGEE. V lost 0 bases to trimming and J lost 2 bases, with 12 bases between them. This CDR3 spans 16 amino acids.

This clone was detected only once. The gene calls are TRBV7-9 and TRBJ1-3; 10 bases fit TRBD1. The CDR3 length is 17 residues. Trimming removed 5 bases from V and 0 bases from J; junction bases left unmatched: 7. Looked up from germline, CDR1 is SEHNR and CDR2 is FQNEAQ (reference sequence). CDR3 DNA sequence: TGTGCCAGCAGCGGGCCGGGACAGGGGTTCTCTGGAAACACCATATATTTT. This sequence encodes CASSGPGQGFSGNTIYF.

The V call is TRBV6-5, the J call TRBJ1-2; TRBD1 matches at 8 bases. Losses at the gene ends were 6 bases for V and 7 bases for J; bases not matched to a gene: 10. This CDR3 comprises 14 residues. The germline V gene has CDR1 MNHEY and CDR2 SVGAGI. The CDR3 here is CASRTDRGSAGYTF. The CDR3 nucleotides read TGTGCCAGCAGAACAGACAGGGGTAGTGCTGGCTACACCTTC.

The table lists this clone with a count of one. V is TRBV2 and J is TRBJ1-5; D may be TRBD1 (5 bases). Germline CDR1 reads SNHLY; CDR2 reads FYNNEI. The CDR3 is 15 residues long. V was pared by 3 bases and J by 6 bases, with 15 bases between. CDR3 in amino acids: CASSDSTVYSQPQHF. In DNA, the CDR3 is TGTGCCAGCAGTGACTCGACAGTATACAGTCAGCCCCAGCATTTT.

This clone was recorded only once. V gene TRBV6-2 or TRBV6-3 combines with J gene TRBJ2-7; 10 bases map to TRBD2. Losses at the gene ends were 5 bases for V and 3 bases for J; bases not matched to a gene: 7. The germline V gene has CDR1 MNHEY and CDR2 SVGEGT. The CDR3 extends over 15 amino acids. This CDR3 reads CASSRTSGGYYEQYF. CDR3 DNA: TGTGCCAGCAGTCGGACTAGCGGAGGGTACTACGAGCAGTACTTC.

This clone has more than one count but fewer than ten. The chain uses TRBV30 and TRBJ1-4; D unclear. The germline CDR1 and CDR2 sequences are GTSNPN and SVGIG (reference sequence). The CDR3 sequence is 14 residues long. Between the trimmed V and J ends, which lost 3 bases and 4 bases, there was a span of 12 bases. CDR3 in DNA: TGTGCCTGGAGGGCACCTTTTATTAATGAAAAACTGTTTTTT. Translation gives CAWRAPFINEKLFF.

This chain links TRBV6-1 with TRBJ2-5, with D perhaps TRBD1 or TRBD2 (5 bases each). Germline assignment: CDR1 MNHNS and CDR2 SASEGT. The CDR3 is 13 residues long. Trimming took off 5 bases at V and 5 bases at J, with 12 bases between the two ends. The CDR3 DNA follows: TGTGCCAGCAGTTCAGAGGGGCTGGAGACCCAGTACTTC. Translating gives CASSSEGLETQYF.

The V and J genes are TRBV2 and TRBJ1-5; weak D call: TRBD1 (6 bases). The CDR3 consists of 17 residues. V lost 6 bases and J lost 0, with 18 bases in between. Looked up from germline, CDR1 is SNHLY and CDR2 is FYNNEI. CDR3 DNA sequence: TGTGCCAGCAGGGGTGGCCTCCCGGGGGCTAGCAATCAGCCCCAGCATTTT. Translating gives CASRGGLPGASNQPQHF.

This chain joins TRBV30 and TRBJ1-6; no clear D. Germline CDR1 and CDR2: GTSNPN and SVGIG (reference sequence). The ends were cut back, 0 bases at V and 2 bases at J, with 17 bases in the middle. The CDR3 consists of 18 residues. In DNA, the CDR3 is TGTGCCTGGAGTGTATGGGCAGTTCCTACCCCCTATAATTCACCCCTCCACTTT. It specifies CAWSVWAVPTPYNSPLHF.

This chain connects TRBV5-4 to TRBJ2-2; D perhaps matches TRBD2 (5 bases). V lost 0 bases to trimming and J lost 7 bases, with 13 bases between them. CDR1 SGHNT and CDR2 YYREEE come from the germline V gene (reference sequence). The CDR3 contains 15 residues. The CDR3 DNA reads as TGTGCCAGCAGCTTGGAGTGGCCGGGGATCGGGGAGCTGTTTTTT. This translates into CASSLEWPGIGELFF.

The chain carries TRBV10-1 and TRBJ2-1; 7 nucleotides agree with TRBD2. Germline lookup yields CDR1 WNHNN and CDR2 SYGVQD (reference sequence). The CDR3 loop spans 15 amino acids. V lost 7 bases, J lost 5 bases, and 11 bases stayed unmatched. The CDR3 bases are TGCGCCAGCACCAGCTCAGCGGGGCGGGACAATGAGCAGTTCTTC. Translation gives CASTSSAGRDNEQFF.

The chain combines TRBV10-3 with TRBJ1-2; D not certain. CDR1 ENHRY and CDR2 SYGVKD come from the germline V gene. V was trimmed by 6 bases and J by 4 bases, leaving 15 bases between them. This CDR3 has 14 amino acids. CDR3 sequence: CAIRPSDVAYGYTF. For the CDR3, the DNA is TGTGCCATCAGGCCGTCCGACGTGGCCTATGGCTACACCTTC.

The J gene is TRBJ2-1, the V gene TRBV12-3 or TRBV12-4; D call uncertain. The CDR3 is made up of 12 amino acids. V lost 5 bases and J 6 bases, leaving 8 bases between the germline ends. CDR3 region: CASSISTNEQFF. The CDR3 DNA is TGTGCCAGCAGTATAAGTACCAATGAGCAGTTCTTC.

The chain uses TRBV27 and TRBJ2-7, with D perhaps matching TRBD1 or TRBD2 (5 bases each). The germline V and J ends were trimmed by 6 bases and 6 bases, with 21 bases remaining between them. The CDR3 has 15 residues. The germline gives CDR1 MNHEY, CDR2 SMNVEV (reference sequence). CDR3 in amino acids: CASSVVRVTEGEQYF. Here the CDR3 DNA reads TGTGCCAGCAGCGTAGTTCGGGTGACAGAGGGCGAGCAGTACTTC.

The J gene is TRBJ1-1, the V gene TRBV24-1; D remains ambiguous. The CDR3 is 14 residues long. V gave up 7 bases and J gave up 3 bases, with 14 bases separating them. In germline, CDR1 is KGHDR, CDR2 SFDVKD. This chain's CDR3 is CATRPHHLHTEAFF. The CDR3 DNA sequence: TGTGCCACCAGGCCACATCATCTCCACACTGAAGCTTTCTTT.

The chain combines TRBV4-1 with TRBJ1-2; 7 bases match TRBD1. Per germline, CDR1 MGHRA and CDR2 YSYEKL. This CDR3 has 14 residues. The V and J ends lost 0 bases and 4 bases, in that order; junction bases with no gene match: 2. CDR3 sequence: CASSQEQGTYGYTF. The CDR3 DNA is TGCGCCAGCAGCCAAGAACAGGGGACCTATGGCTACACCTTC.